The present T cell receptor (beta chain) was sequenced within a study of blood T cell repertoires in COVID-19. Study context: Acute-phase and convalescent COVID-19 samples originated in the United States, Italy and Spain.

Original handling: Estimation of nucleated cell counts relied on the amplification of reference gene primers. Clones were read by immunoSEQ multiplex PCR, and TCRdb kept only the in-frame ones, dropping some. V and J calls and clone size are as listed in that table; D and trimming were resolved from the DNA. The profile shows approximately 130,000 clones, roughly 79% of them singletons. The germline CDR1 and CDR2 sequences are MNHEY and SVGAGI. This CDR3 region has 13 residues. Trimming at V came to 6 bases and at J to 6 bases, leaving 4 bases not matched to a gene. This clone occurred once. V usage is TRBV6-5 and J usage is TRBJ1-5, with 8 bases matching TRBD1. Sequenced: peripheral blood. The clonotype comes from a human donor in a cohort sampled during active COVID-19. CDR3 DNA sequence: TGTGCCAGCAGAAAGACAGGGGTTCAGCCCCAGCATTTT. It is translated as CASRKTGVQPQHF.